This T cell receptor beta chain originates from a study of response to subunit inactivated influenza vaccine. TCRdb fed the RT-PCR reads into MiXCR, producing one record per CDR3 protein. The sample includes a few hundred thousand distinct CDR3 sequences, less than 15% of them seen just once. This CDR3 contains 15 residues. V was pared by 10 bases and J by 2 bases, with 8 bases of the junction left unmatched. CDR1 is ENHRY and CDR2 is SYGVKD in the germline V gene. The receptor comes from a man between 45 and 60 years old who received an inactivated influenza vaccine. The genes are TRBV10-3 and TRBJ2-2; 9 bases are shared with TRBD1. Sequences were derived from PBMCs from blood, sampled roughly 12 days after vaccination. CDR3 sequence (DNA): TGTGCCAGCAGAACGACAGGGGGAAACACCGGGGAGCTGTTTTTT. Translating gives CASRTTGGNTGELFF.